This TCR beta chain was captured by sequencing in a study of T cells in Graves' hyperthyroidism and ophthalmopathy. Ten or more counts support this clonotype. TCR beta CDR3 region amplification was performed from RNA transcripts. The primer set for the first-round RT-PCR of the TCR CDR3 was HTBI. TCRdb ran MiXCR on the multiplex PCR reads and lists one entry per CDR3 protein. The data show some 300,000 distinct CDR3 sequences, with roughly 17% seen just once and around 35% held by the top ten. The germline V gene has CDR1 MNHEY and CDR2 SMNVEV (reference sequence). This CDR3 has 13 residues. V was cut by 6 bases and J by 5 bases, with 13 bases left in between.

The TCR sequence derives from a man aged 25 to 45 with Graves' hyperthyroidism. The chain carries TRBV27 and TRBJ2-5; maybe TRBD2 (7 bases). Material: blood. The chain's CDR3 is CASRRTRGETQYF. CDR3 nucleotide sequence: TGTGCCAGCAGACGGACTAGGGGGGAGACCCAGTACTTC.